These 20 T cell receptor beta chains were all obtained from the same sample, sequenced in a study of cytomegalovirus exposure and HLA in healthy donors. It was with 60 Vbeta and 13 Jbeta primers that the PCR ran. Sequenced by immunoSEQ multiplex PCR; TCRdb stores in-frame clones only, minus some. The table lists 110,000 or so clones, about 68% of them singletons. What was sequenced was PBMCs. All receptors come from a woman aged 40 to 49 in good health and CMV-seropositive.

The sample holds one count of this clone. V and J are TRBV19 and TRBJ2-2; TRBD2 might be the D (6 bases). V lost 3 bases, J lost 4 bases, and 12 bases lay in between. The CDR3 sequence is 15 residues long. CDR1 and CDR2 (germline): LNHDA, SQIVND (reference sequence). The CDR3 DNA reads TGTGCCAGTAGTATCGGACTACGGCCCACCGGGGAGCTGTTTTTT. This sequence encodes CASSIGLRPTGELFF.

This rearrangement joins TRBV15 to TRBJ1-5; TRBD1 matches 8 bases. The CDR3 covers 15 residues. Per the germline V gene, CDR1 is LNHNV and CDR2 is YYDKDF (reference sequence). The ends lost 4 bases at V and 2 bases at J; junction bases unmatched: 4. CDR3 region: CATSKKQGGNQPQHF. The DNA for the CDR3 is TGTGCCACCAGCAAAAAACAGGGGGGCAATCAGCCCCAGCATTTT. Full variable domain (remainder filled in from reference TRBV15 and TRBJ1-5): DAMVIQNPRYQVTQFGKPVTLSCSQTLNHNVMYWYQQKSSQAPKLLFHYYDKDFNNEADTPDNFQSRRPNTSFCFLDIRSPGLGDTAMYLCATSKKQGGNQPQHFGDGTRLSIL.

The V call is TRBV5-1, the J call TRBJ2-5; weak D call: TRBD2 (6 bases). The CDR3 runs to 13 residues. Germline CDR1 reads SGHRS; CDR2 reads YFSETQ. Trimming removed 6 bases from V and 0 bases from J, with 9 bases in between. The CDR3 here is CASNAGNQETQYF. CDR3 coding DNA: TGCGCCAGCAATGCGGGAAACCAAGAGACCCAGTACTTC.

This rearrangement joins TRBV5-1 to TRBJ1-3, with a tentative D call TRBD1 (5 bases). The CDR3 length is 14 residues. CDR1 SGHRS and CDR2 YFSETQ come from the germline V gene. Between the trimmed V and J ends, which lost 4 bases and 4 bases, there was a span of 12 bases. The CDR3: CASSPLTGGNTIYF. In DNA, the CDR3 is TGCGCCAGCAGCCCTCTCACAGGAGGAAACACCATATATTTT.

V gene TRBV9 combines with J gene TRBJ2-2, with D maybe TRBD2 (5 bases). Germline CDR1 is SGDLS and CDR2 is YYNGEE. There are 16 residues in the CDR3. V was clipped by 7 bases and J by 0 bases, with 16 bases between them. CDR3: CASQADSPSNTGELFF. DNA of the CDR3: TGTGCCAGCCAAGCGGATAGCCCTTCGAACACCGGGGAGCTGTTTTTT.

This chain uses TRBV7-2 with TRBJ2-7; 9 nucleotides line up with TRBD2. This CDR3 has 15 amino acids. CDR1 SGHTA and CDR2 FQGNSA come from the germline V gene. V lost 1 base to trimming and J lost 3 bases; unmatched junction nucleotides: 4. As DNA, the CDR3 is TGTGCCAGCAGCTTAGAAGCGGGGGGTCTCTACGAGCAGTACTTC. Encoded protein: CASSLEAGGLYEQYF.

The V gene is TRBV5-6, the J gene TRBJ1-1; 8 bases map to TRBD1. This CDR3 region has 17 residues. The germline gives CDR1 SGHDT, CDR2 YYEEEE. V shed 1 base, J shed 4 bases, and the junction held 12 bases outside the gene matches. CDR3 DNA sequence: TGTGCCAGCAGCTTGTATCGCGCAGGGGGCGGGATCACTGAAGCTTTCTTT. Residues: CASSLYRAGGGITEAFF.

The chain recombines TRBV18 with TRBJ2-1; 11 bases are shared with TRBD1. Germline V gene lookup returns CDR1 KGHSH and CDR2 LQKENI. The CDR3 length is 16 residues. V dropped 2 bases and J dropped 3; count of bases not matched to a gene: 3. CDR3 bases: TGTGCCAGCTCACCAGCCGGGACAGGGGGCTACAATGAGCAGTTCTTC. Translated: CASSPAGTGGYNEQFF. The entire variable domain, with the rest obtained from reference TRBV18 and TRBJ2-1, is as follows: NAGVMQNPRHLVRRRGQEARLRCSPMKGHSHVYWYRQLPEEGLKFMVYLQKENIIDESGMPKERFSAEFPKEGPSILRIQQVVRGDSAAYFCASSPAGTGGYNEQFFGPGTRLTVL.

The CDR3 sequence: CASSLRQGAGANVLTF. CDR3 DNA: TGTGCCAGCAGCTTACGTCAGGGGGCCGGGGCCAACGTCCTGACTTTC. The rearrangement links TRBV7-9 to TRBJ2-6; TRBD1 matches at 8 bases. Germline lookup yields CDR1 SEHNR and CDR2 FQNEAQ (reference sequence). CDR3 length equals 16 residues. V gave up 2 bases and J gave up 4 bases; unmatched junction bases: 4. The whole variable domain, filled in from reference TRBV7-9 and TRBJ2-6, reads DTGVSQNPRHKITKRGQNVTFRCDPISEHNRLYWYRQTLGQGPEFLTYFQNEAQLEKSRLLSDRFSAERPKGSFSTLEIQRTEQGDSAMYLCASSLRQGAGANVLTFGAGSRLTVL.

This clone turned up a few times. The rearrangement joins TRBV6-6 to TRBJ2-7, with 9 positions matching TRBD2. This CDR3 has 16 residues. CDR1 and CDR2 (germline): MNHNY, SVGAGI (reference sequence). V trimming: 6 bases; J trimming: 3 bases; junction bases outside the gene matches: 12. CDR3 in amino acids: CASSPPPGTSYYEQYF. The CDR3 DNA is TGTGCCAGCAGCCCACCCCCGGGGACTAGCTACTACGAGCAGTACTTC.

This clone was detected once. The rearrangement links TRBV7-9 to TRBJ1-4, with 9 bases lining up with TRBD1. The CDR3 consists of 14 residues. V was clipped by 6 bases and J by 5 bases; unmatched bases: 4. From germline, CDR1 is SEHNR and CDR2 FQNEAQ (reference sequence). CDR3 nucleotides: TGTGCCAGCAGTTCCGGGACAGGGAATGAAAAACTGTTTTTT. It is translated as CASSSGTGNEKLFF.

This chain's CDR3 is CASSRQEMNTEAFF. As DNA, the CDR3 is TGTGCCAGCTCACGACAGGAGATGAACACTGAAGCTTTCTTT. The rearrangement links TRBV18 to TRBJ1-1, with D tentatively TRBD1 (6 bases). CDR1 and CDR2 from the germline V gene are KGHSH and LQKENI. V lost 4 bases, J lost 0 bases, and 9 bases lay in between. This CDR3 has 14 residues.

The rearrangement joins TRBV6-5 to TRBJ2-2; a weak D match, TRBD1 (6 bases). This CDR3 has 15 amino acids. The V gene's germline CDR1 is MNHEY and CDR2 SVGAGI. The V and J ends lost 2 bases and 6 bases respectively, with 13 bases between them. CDR3 bases: TGTGCCAGCAGTTACGCGATCACAGGGTCCGGGGAGCTGTTTTTT. This encodes CASSYAITGSGELFF.

The rearrangement joins TRBV9 to TRBJ2-6; maybe TRBD1 (5 bases). Trimming cost V 2 bases and J 0 bases, with 15 bases left between them. Germline V gene lookup returns CDR1 SGDLS and CDR2 YYNGEE. The CDR3 consists of 18 residues. The CDR3: CASSVGQHRISGANVLTF. In nucleotides, the CDR3 is TGTGCCAGCAGCGTCGGACAACACCGAATCTCTGGGGCCAACGTCCTGACTTTC.

This clone appeared a few times. J is TRBJ1-4 and V is TRBV2, with D perhaps TRBD1 (5 bases). Germline loops: CDR1 SNHLY, CDR2 FYNNEI. Trimming shortened V by 3 bases and J by 7 bases, and 12 bases separated the two germline ends. The CDR3 covers 14 residues. CDR3 amino acids: CASSDREGTEKLFF. For the CDR3, the DNA is TGTGCCAGCAGTGACAGGGAGGGAACTGAAAAACTGTTTTTT.

This clone was counted a single time. The J gene is TRBJ2-1, the V gene TRBV5-1; TRBD2 is a possible D gene (6 bases). The CDR3 spans 14 residues. V lost 5 bases and J 2 bases, leaving 11 bases between the germline ends. CDR1 and CDR2 from the germline V gene are SGHRS and YFSETQ. The CDR3: CASSISGAYNEQFF. The CDR3 nucleotides are TGCGCCAGCAGTATTAGCGGAGCCTACAATGAGCAGTTCTTC.

The J gene is TRBJ1-5, the V gene TRBV9; 7 bases map to TRBD1. The CDR3 contains 15 residues. Per the germline V gene, CDR1 is SGDLS and CDR2 is YYNGEE. The J segment lost 4 bases and the V segment lost 0 bases, leaving 4 bases of the junction unmatched. In DNA, the CDR3 is TGTGCCAGCAGCGTAGAGGGGGCGTGGAATCAGCCCCAGCATTTT. Its translation: CASSVEGAWNQPQHF.

In this sample, this clone turned up a few times. V usage is TRBV5-1 and J usage is TRBJ2-2, with 8 bases lining up with TRBD2. This CDR3 comprises 18 residues. V shed 0 bases, J shed 3 bases, and the junction held 10 bases outside the gene matches. CDR1 is SGHRS, CDR2 YFSETQ, per germline. The DNA of the CDR3 is TGCGCCAGCAGCTTGGTAGCGAGCGGGAGAACAGACACCGGGGAGCTGTTTTTT. This codes for CASSLVASGRTDTGELFF.

V usage is TRBV7-9 and J usage is TRBJ2-1; TRBD2 matches at 9 bases. This CDR3 has 15 amino acids. Trimming cost V 5 bases and J 1 base; bases outside gene matches: 3. CDR1 is SEHNR and CDR2 is FQNEAQ in the germline V gene (reference sequence). The DNA of the CDR3 is TGTGCCAGCAGCCCGGGACTAGCTTCCTACAATGAGCAGTTCTTC. Translating it yields CASSPGLASYNEQFF.

CDR3 sequence reads: CASSHRTLQETQYF. CDR3 DNA: TGCGCCAGCAGCCATAGGACTCTACAAGAGACCCAGTACTTC. The chain is built from TRBV4-1 and TRBJ2-5; D is perhaps TRBD2 (5 bases). From germline, CDR1 is MGHRA and CDR2 YSYEKL. Trimming shortened V by 3 bases and J by 2 bases, and 10 bases separated the two germline ends. CDR3 length: 14 residues.